This T cell receptor (beta chain) derives from a study of blood T cells in healthy people across ages. The overall study: Roughly one uniquely barcoded beta molecule per two T cells was captured. Study results and limitations: Estimates of total diversity, which came from one million sequenced T cells, were considered to be underestimates.

Total RNA was extracted at no less than 6 micrograms per sample. Germline-derived CDR1 and CDR2 are DFQATT and SNEGSKA (reference sequence). The ends lost 6 bases at V and 2 bases at J; junction bases unmatched: 6. The CDR3 runs 13 residues. As to this clonotype: Its target is unknown.

The use of a sample-barcoded 5' primer and a J-beta primer mix characterized a second PCR of about 7 to 12 cycles. Using its own MiXCR run on the 5' RACE reads, TCRdb lists one record per CDR3 protein. The table has 1.8 million or so distinct CDR3 sequences, roughly two fifths seen once. J is TRBJ1-1 and V is TRBV20-1; 7 bases align to TRBD1. The sample was blood. The sequence was collected from a human donor in good health. DNA for the CDR3: TGCAGTGCCCCCTCAGGGGGTAACACTGAAGCTTTCTTT. Protein sequence: CSAPSGGNTEAFF.